This T cell receptor beta chain originates from a study of Tregs in tolerant kidney transplant recipients. The assay was immunoSEQ multiplex PCR, and TCRdb's table has in-frame clones only and misses some. The specimen's table records roughly 32,000 clones. General study findings and limits: For some patients, primers changed over time, blocking nucleotide-level comparison. The small number of patients limits these findings pending further validation.

CDR3 length: 15 residues. V was shortened by 10 bases and J by 8 bases, with 23 bases between the two germline ends. CDR1 is MNHEY and CDR2 is SVGEGT in the germline V gene. Comment on this clone: The antigen is not known. The CDR3 extends 3 residues past the end of the read, so its final part is completed from the germline J gene.

The sequencing used CD8+ T cells from blood, collected before the transplant. The TCR was taken from a human donor who received a combined kidney and bone marrow transplant. The chain joins TRBV6-2 or TRBV6-3 to TRBJ1-4; D is unclear. CDR3 bases read: TGTGCCAATCCCGGTGACGGGGAGTTTTGGGAAAAA. Protein product: CANPGDGEFWEK. The whole CDR3 sequence is CANPGDGEFWEKLFF.